The 32 T cell receptor beta chains in this list originate from one sample, sequenced in a study of blood T cell repertoires in COVID-19. The protocol was immunoSEQ multiplex PCR, while the TCRdb copy is restricted to in-frame clones and leaves out a portion. The sample holds 200,000 to 300,000 clones, around 83% seen once. Specimen: peripheral blood. These receptors came from a woman aged 55 to 70 with active or convalescent COVID-19.

This clone was seen just once. This sequence joins TRBV7-3 and TRBJ1-1, with no clear D. The V end lost 4 bases, the J end lost 2 bases, and 11 bases lay between the germline ends. The CDR3 runs 14 residues. Germline CDR1 and CDR2: SGHTA and FQGTGA. The CDR3 loop is CASSSSGTNTEAFF. DNA for the CDR3: TGTGCCAGCAGCTCTTCAGGTACTAACACTGAAGCTTTCTTT.

The chain uses TRBV6-5 and TRBJ1-2, with 8 bases fitting TRBD1. The V and J ends lost 0 bases and 2 bases, in that order; junction bases with no gene match: 2. This CDR3 is 15 amino acids long. The V gene's germline CDR1 is MNHEY and CDR2 SVGAGI. Here the CDR3 reads CASSYSRQGNYGYTF. The CDR3 DNA reads as TGTGCCAGCAGTTACTCGAGACAGGGGAACTATGGCTACACCTTC.

The chain couples TRBV7-2 to TRBJ1-6; 7 nucleotides match TRBD1. V was pared by 2 bases and J by 7 bases, with 2 bases of the junction left unmatched. Germline V gene data show CDR1 as SGHTA and CDR2 as FQGNSA. The CDR3 totals 14 residues. The chain's CDR3 is CASSLSRGNSPLHF. The DNA for the CDR3 is TGTGCCAGCAGCTTAAGCAGGGGGAATTCACCCCTCCACTTT.

The chain has TRBV10-1 and TRBJ2-3; the match to TRBD2 covers 7 bases. This CDR3 spans 15 amino acids. CDR1 is WNHNN and CDR2 is SYGVQD in the germline V gene (reference sequence). Trimming at V came to 3 bases and at J to 6 bases, leaving 9 bases not matched to a gene. For the CDR3, the DNA is TGCGCCAGCAGTGATAGCGGTGCTAGCGGTGATACGCAGTATTTT. Residues: CASSDSGASGDTQYF.

The chain links TRBV10-3 to TRBJ1-2; perhaps TRBD1 as D (5 bases). V dropped 8 bases and J dropped 5 bases, with 18 bases sitting between them. Germline assignment: CDR1 ENHRY and CDR2 SYGVKD. The CDR3 is 14 amino acids. The CDR3 coding sequence is TGTGCCATCCCTCTTGAAGACAGCTCTTATGGCTACACCTTC. Translating it yields CAIPLEDSSYGYTF.

The chain has TRBV30 and TRBJ1-3; maybe TRBD1 (5 bases). The V gene lost 4 bases and the J gene lost 2 bases, with 12 bases spanning the gap. This CDR3 comprises 14 residues. From germline, CDR1 is GTSNPN and CDR2 SVGIG (reference sequence). CDR3 residues: CAWTTAGTGNTIYF. For the CDR3, the DNA is TGTGCCTGGACGACGGCAGGGACTGGAAACACCATATATTTT.

Notes on this clone: Its ends do not fully match the called genes, so a read error is possible. V and J are TRBV7-2 and TRBJ2-5, with TRBD1 identical over 8 bases. The CDR3 has 15 amino acids. In germline, CDR1 is SGHTA, CDR2 FQGNSA. CDR3 amino acids: CASSPRTGIREAQYF. The CDR3 nucleotides read TGTGCCAGCAGCCCCAGGACAGGGATAAGAGAGGCCCAGTACTTC.

The rearrangement joins TRBV7-2 to TRBJ2-5; 9 nucleotides align to TRBD1. V shed 5 bases, J shed 0 bases, and the junction held 7 bases outside the gene matches. The CDR3 is 16 residues long. Per germline, CDR1 SGHTA and CDR2 FQGNSA. The CDR3 here is CASSPGGQGHQETQYF. The CDR3 nucleotides read TGTGCCAGCAGCCCGGGGGGACAGGGCCACCAAGAGACCCAGTACTTC. Full variable domain (missing parts from reference TRBV7-2 and TRBJ2-5): GAGVSQSPSNKVTEKGKDVELRCDPISGHTALYWYRQSLGQGLEFLIYFQGNSAPDKSGLPSDRFSAERTGGSVSTLTIQRTQQEDSAVYLCASSPGGQGHQETQYFGPGTRLLVL.

Worth noting for this clone: Mismatch with germline at one junction end may stem from a read error. V and J are TRBV6-6 and TRBJ2-3; TRBD2 agrees at 10 bases. The CDR3 length is 15 residues. Germline CDR1 MNHNY, CDR2 SVGAGI (reference sequence). CDR3 in DNA: TGTGCCAACAGTCCCAGCGGGGGGGTCACAGATACGCAGTATTTT. Translating gives CANSPSGGVTDTQYF.

This clone was counted once. The chain combines TRBV20-1 with TRBJ2-5; 7 bases map to TRBD2. The CDR3 spans 11 residues. Germline V lookup: CDR1 DFQATT, CDR2 SNEGSKA (reference sequence). After removal of 7 bases from V and 4 bases from J, the junction contained 3 bases not matched to a gene. The CDR3 sequence is CSGGLRETQYF. The CDR3 bases are TGCAGTGGGGGACTACGAGAGACCCAGTACTTC.

The genes are TRBV7-9 and TRBJ1-2, with a tentative D call TRBD1 (5 bases). The length of the CDR3 is 17 residues. V lost 2 bases, J lost 10 bases, and 26 bases lay in between. CDR1 is SEHNR and CDR2 is FQNEAQ in the germline V gene (reference sequence). The CDR3 here is CASSLLGAAGKDRDYTF. DNA for the CDR3: TGTGCCAGCAGCTTATTAGGGGCGGCAGGGAAGGATAGGGACTACACCTTC.

The chain uses TRBV7-9 and TRBJ2-5; D gene ambiguous. The germline V and J ends were trimmed by 5 bases and 5 bases, with 18 bases remaining between them. The germline CDR1 and CDR2 sequences are SEHNR and FQNEAQ (reference sequence). The CDR3 has 15 residues. The CDR3 DNA follows: TGTGCCAGCAGCGAGAGCAGGTTTGAGTGGGAGACCCAGTACTTC. Its protein product is CASSESRFEWETQYF.

The chain is built from TRBV30 and TRBJ2-2, with 9 bases that match TRBD1. V trimming: 3 bases; J trimming: 3 bases; junction bases outside the gene matches: 5. The CDR3 contains 15 residues. The germline gives CDR1 GTSNPN, CDR2 SVGIG (reference sequence). The CDR3, as DNA: TGTGCCTGGAGGAAAAGGGACAGGGACACCGGGGAGCTGTTTTTT. Residues: CAWRKRDRDTGELFF.

The chain links TRBV29-1 to TRBJ1-2, with D tentatively TRBD1 (6 bases). Per germline, CDR1 SQVTM and CDR2 ANQGSEA. The V gene lost 7 bases and the J gene lost 0 bases, with 18 bases spanning the gap. CDR3 size: 15 residues. This CDR3 reads CSAAAPQGTNYGYTF. As DNA, the CDR3 is TGCAGCGCTGCCGCACCACAGGGAACTAACTATGGCTACACCTTC.

V usage is TRBV24-1 and J usage is TRBJ2-3, with D tentatively TRBD2 (6 bases). V dropped 5 bases and J dropped 2 bases, with 13 bases sitting between them. CDR1 and CDR2 (germline): KGHDR, SFDVKD. The CDR3 runs 15 residues. The CDR3 sequence is CATSVGGVATDTQYF. DNA of the CDR3: TGTGCCACCAGTGTCGGCGGGGTGGCCACAGATACGCAGTATTTT.

The gene calls are TRBV7-9 and TRBJ1-4; 10 bases align to TRBD1. The CDR3 runs to 15 residues. V was clipped by 2 bases and J by 8 bases; unmatched bases: 5. The germline V gene has CDR1 SEHNR and CDR2 FQNEAQ (reference sequence). CDR3 sequence reads: CASSLPDRGREKLFF. CDR3 nucleotide sequence: TGTGCCAGCAGCTTACCTGACAGGGGGCGAGAAAAACTGTTTTTT.

The rearrangement joins TRBV10-3 to TRBJ2-7; TRBD2 aligns across 7 bases. V was pared by 0 bases and J by 2 bases, with 7 bases of the junction left unmatched. The V gene's germline CDR1 is ENHRY and CDR2 SYGVKD. This CDR3 has 16 residues. CDR3 sequence: CAISESNTGGAYEQYF. In nucleotides, the CDR3 is TGTGCCATCAGTGAGTCTAATACGGGGGGAGCCTACGAGCAGTACTTC.

This rearrangement joins TRBV2 to TRBJ1-6; D gene ambiguous. CDR3 length equals 13 residues. V lost 4 bases to trimming and J lost 5 bases, with 6 bases between them. Germline CDR1 and CDR2: SNHLY and FYNNEI. The CDR3 DNA reads as TGTGCCAGCAGTGGGCCCCATAATTCACCCCTCCACTTT. Protein: CASSGPHNSPLHF.

The genes are TRBV10-3 and TRBJ1-1, with D possibly TRBD1 on 6 matching bases. CDR1 is ENHRY, CDR2 SYGVKD, per germline. Trimming cost V 2 bases and J 0 bases, with 10 bases left between them. The length of the CDR3 is 15 residues. CDR3 in amino acids: CAISERAGVNTEAFF. In nucleotides, the CDR3 is TGTGCCATCAGTGAGCGGGCAGGGGTGAACACTGAAGCTTTCTTT.

The rearrangement joins TRBV13 to TRBJ2-7; D may be TRBD2 (5 bases). Germline V gene sequence: CDR1 PRHDT, CDR2 FYEKMQ (reference sequence). V dropped 4 bases and J dropped 3 bases, with 13 bases sitting between them. This CDR3 has 14 residues. The CDR3 loop is CASSSHEGGYEQYF. CDR3 DNA sequence: TGTGCCAGCAGCTCCCATGAGGGTGGCTACGAGCAGTACTTC.

The chain carries TRBV6-2 or TRBV6-3 and TRBJ2-1; D gene uncertain. The germline CDR1 and CDR2 sequences are MNHEY and SVGEGT. The CDR3 sequence is 13 residues long. Trimming took 4 bases from V and 1 from J, leaving 5 bases between them. CDR3 sequence: CASSSQSYNEQFF. The DNA for the CDR3 is TGTGCCAGCAGTTCCCAATCCTACAATGAGCAGTTCTTC.

The rearrangement links TRBV19 to TRBJ1-2; no firm D call. Germline V CDR1 and CDR2: LNHDA, SQIVND (reference sequence). The V end was cut by 5 bases, the J end by 3 bases, with 19 bases between. CDR3 length equals 16 residues. DNA of the CDR3: TGTGCCAGTAGTCCTACTGGTGAGGCGGCTGACTATGGCTACACCTTC. Translating gives CASSPTGEAADYGYTF. Looking up the rest from reference TRBV19 and TRBJ1-2 gives the full variable domain: DGGITQSPKYLFRKEGQNVTLSCEQNLNHDAMYWYRQDPGQGLRLIYYSQIVNDFQKGDIAEGYSVSREKKESFPLTVTSAQKNPTAFYLCASSPTGEAADYGYTFGSGTRLTVV.

The chain links TRBV18 to TRBJ1-4; 9 positions match TRBD1. J lost 3 bases, V lost 3 bases, and 14 bases had no gene match. The CDR3 totals 19 residues. Germline loops: CDR1 KGHSH, CDR2 LQKENI. For the CDR3, the DNA is TGTGCCAGCTCACCCCTCGGGACAGGGTCCGGGGGGGCTAATGAAAAACTGTTTTTT. Amino acid sequence: CASSPLGTGSGGANEKLFF.

This clone was counted between two and nine times. The gene calls are TRBV5-1 and TRBJ2-3; TRBD1 is a possible D gene (7 bases). The germline V and J ends were trimmed by 4 bases and 4 bases, with 16 bases remaining between them. Per the germline V gene, CDR1 is SGHRS and CDR2 is YFSETQ. This CDR3 has 15 amino acids. The CDR3 here is CASSTAGQIADTQYF. As DNA, the CDR3 is TGCGCCAGCAGCACGGCGGGACAGATAGCAGATACGCAGTATTTT.

The CDR3 DNA follows: TGTGCCAGCAGCTTCGGTGCGGGGGCGAACACCGGGGAGCTGTTTTTT. It yields the protein CASSFGAGANTGELFF. The chain combines TRBV11-3 with TRBJ2-2, with TRBD2 matching 7 bases. CDR1 and CDR2 from the germline V gene are SGHNT and YENEEA. The CDR3 has 16 residues. V shed 3 bases, J shed 0 bases, and the junction held 4 bases outside the gene matches.

V usage is TRBV11-1 and J usage is TRBJ2-2; TRBD1 agrees at 8 bases. The CDR3 runs 16 residues. CDR1 SGHAT and CDR2 FQDESV come from the germline V gene (reference sequence). The V and J ends lost 4 bases and 5 bases, in that order; junction bases with no gene match: 9. CDR3 sequence: CASSSGQGWQTGELFF. The CDR3 coding sequence is TGTGCCAGCAGCTCCGGACAGGGTTGGCAGACCGGGGAGCTGTTTTTT.

V gene TRBV6-5 combines with J gene TRBJ1-2; TRBD1 might be the D (5 bases). The V end lost 2 bases, the J end lost 4 bases, and 14 bases lay between the germline ends. The V gene's germline CDR1 is MNHEY and CDR2 SVGAGI. The CDR3 is made up of 15 amino acids. CDR3 in DNA: TGTGCCAGCAGTTACCACTCCAGGGTGGGCTATGGCTACACCTTC. This translates into CASSYHSRVGYGYTF.

The V gene is TRBV19, the J gene TRBJ1-1, with 10 bases lining up with TRBD1. Trimming removed 4 bases from V and 10 bases from J; junction bases left unmatched: 15. There are 16 residues in the CDR3. Germline V gene lookup returns CDR1 LNHDA and CDR2 SQIVND (reference sequence). The CDR3 here is CASSRGGLDRGHGAFF. CDR3 in DNA: TGTGCCAGTAGTAGAGGGGGTCTAGACAGGGGGCACGGAGCTTTCTTT.

The J gene is TRBJ2-2, the V gene TRBV14; 9 bases are shared with TRBD1. Germline lookup yields CDR1 SGHDN and CDR2 FVKESK. CDR3 length: 18 amino acids. Unmatched junction bases numbered 9, after V lost 4 bases and J lost 0 bases. The CDR3 region has the DNA TGTGCCAGCAGCCGGAATCTAGGACAGGGGACGAACACCGGGGAGCTGTTTTTT. This translates into CASSRNLGQGTNTGELFF.

The chain couples TRBV30 to TRBJ1-2, with D possibly TRBD1 on 6 matching bases. Germline V lookup: CDR1 GTSNPN, CDR2 SVGIG (reference sequence). The CDR3 consists of 14 residues. Trimming left V 0 bases short and J 4 bases short, with 12 bases between. The CDR3 DNA sequence: TGTGCCTGGAGTGTAAGGTACAGGGTCTATGGCTACACCTTC. This translates into CAWSVRYRVYGYTF.

This rearrangement joins TRBV7-2 to TRBJ2-7; 9 bases are a match to TRBD2. The trim removed 2 bases at V and 3 bases at J, leaving 11 bases unmatched. This CDR3 region has 17 residues. Germline-derived CDR1 and CDR2 are SGHTA and FQGNSA. The DNA for the CDR3 is TGTGCCAGCAGCTTATTTTGGGCTAGCGGGGTATTCTACGAGCAGTACTTC. Translating gives CASSLFWASGVFYEQYF.

The CDR3 here is CASSYPHAGTSNQPQHF. The CDR3 DNA sequence: TGTGCCAGCAGTTATCCCCACGCCGGGACATCCAATCAGCCCCAGCATTTT. The V and J genes are TRBV27 and TRBJ1-5, with D maybe TRBD1 (6 bases). The V gene's germline CDR1 is MNHEY and CDR2 SMNVEV (reference sequence). The CDR3 consists of 17 residues. Trimming took off 4 bases at V and 3 bases at J, with 19 bases between the two ends.